This T cell receptor beta chain was captured in a study of molecular identifiers for immune sequencing clone quantification. Overall study: Four of five RNA aliquots from roughly 21,000 or 96,000 naive CD8 T cells were sequenced.

This clonotype has at least ten counts. Its antigen is unknown. Compared with germline, one end of the junction differs, possibly owing to a read error. With 10%, 30% or 50% of RNA, roughly 20,000 to 1,000,000 naive CD8 T cells were sequenced. The study, taken as a whole, reports: With a barcode shared among identical TCR molecules, highly expanded clone sizes could be underestimated.

TCRdb re-called the PCR reads through MiXCR, storing one row per CDR3 protein. Here the sample spans approximately 550,000 distinct CDR3 sequences, around 21% being singletons. The receptor's source is a human donor in good health. Some libraries in this study had Jurkat cell RNA spiked in. Sequencing was done on a sample of naive CD8+ T cells from blood, with Jurkat cell RNA spiked in. Indicated subset: FACS-sorted CD8+CD4-CCR7+CD45RA+ naive T cells.

This CDR3 reads CASNEIGNRGYTF. The DNA of the CDR3 is TGTGCCAGCAATGAAATAGGGAATCGTGGCTACACCTTC. This chain connects TRBV2 to TRBJ1-2; D is uncertain. From germline, CDR1 is SNHLY and CDR2 FYNNEI. The CDR3 spans 13 residues. Full variable domain (missing parts from reference TRBV2 and TRBJ1-2): EPEVTQTPSHQVTQMGQEVILRCVPISNHLYFYWYRQILGQKVEFLVSFYNNEISEKSEIFDDQFSVERPDGSNFTLKIRSTKLEDSAMYFCASNEIGNRGYTFGSGTRLTVV.